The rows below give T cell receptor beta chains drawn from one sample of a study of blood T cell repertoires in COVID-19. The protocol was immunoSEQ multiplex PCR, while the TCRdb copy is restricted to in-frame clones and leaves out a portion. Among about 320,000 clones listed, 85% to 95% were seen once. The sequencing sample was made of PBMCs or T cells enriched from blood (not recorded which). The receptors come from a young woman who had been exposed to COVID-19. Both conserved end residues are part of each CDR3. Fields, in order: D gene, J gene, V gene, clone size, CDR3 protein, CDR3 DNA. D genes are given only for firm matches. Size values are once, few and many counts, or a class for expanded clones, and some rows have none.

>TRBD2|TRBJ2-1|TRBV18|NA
CASSPSGLAGGRSYNEQFF
TGTGCCAGCTCACCATCGGGACTAGCGGGGGGGAGGTCCTACAATGAGCAGTTCTTC
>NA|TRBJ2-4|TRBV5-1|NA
CASSFGHLNIQYF
TGCGCCAGCAGCTTCGGACACCTAAACATTCAGTACTTC
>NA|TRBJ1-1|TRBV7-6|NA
CASSREAFF
TGTGCCAGCAGCCGTGAAGCTTTCTTT
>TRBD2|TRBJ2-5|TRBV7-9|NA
CASSLALAGGEETQYF
TGTGCCAGCAGCTTAGCCCTAGCGGGGGGAGAAGAGACCCAGTACTTC
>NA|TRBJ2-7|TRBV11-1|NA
CASSLGAGEQYF
TGTGCCAGCAGCTTGGGGGCGGGCGAGCAGTACTTC
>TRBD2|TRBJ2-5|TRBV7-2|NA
CASSLNTGSGGAWETQYF
TGTGCCAGCAGCTTAAACACCGGGAGCGGGGGGGCCTGGGAGACCCAGTACTTC
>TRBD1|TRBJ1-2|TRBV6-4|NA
CASSRQGNYGYTF
TGTGCCAGCAGCAGACAGGGAAACTATGGCTACACCTTC
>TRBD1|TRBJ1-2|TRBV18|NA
CASSPMTGGEDGYTF
TGTGCCAGCTCACCGATGACAGGGGGCGAGGATGGCTACACCTTC
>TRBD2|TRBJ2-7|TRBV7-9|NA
CASSHASGSSSYEQYF
TGTGCCAGCAGCCACGCTAGCGGGTCCAGCTCCTACGAGCAGTACTTC
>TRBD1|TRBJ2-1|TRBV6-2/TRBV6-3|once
CASSRQGANEQFF
TGTGCCAGCAGTCGACAGGGGGCCAATGAGCAGTTCTTC
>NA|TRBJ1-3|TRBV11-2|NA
CASSIKARGTGNTIYF
TGTGCCAGCAGCATAAAGGCGCGAGGGACTGGAAACACCATATATTTT
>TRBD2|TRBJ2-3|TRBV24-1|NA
CATSDPSGEYTDTQYF
TGTGCCACCAGTGACCCTAGCGGGGAGTACACAGATACGCAGTATTTT
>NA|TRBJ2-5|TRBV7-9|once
CASSLGRTGSDQETQYF
TGTGCCAGCAGCTTAGGACGCACAGGGTCGGACCAAGAGACCCAGTACTTC
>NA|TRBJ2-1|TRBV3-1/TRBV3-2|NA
CASSQDQRRQFF
TGTGCCAGCAGCCAAGATCAACGGAGGCAGTTCTTC
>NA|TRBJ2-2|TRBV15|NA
CATSRSLGNTGELFF
TGTGCCACCAGCAGATCCCTAGGGAACACCGGGGAGCTGTTTTTT
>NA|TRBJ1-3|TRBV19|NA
CASSIDGTSGNTIYF
TGTGCCAGTAGTATAGACGGTACCTCTGGAAACACCATATATTTT
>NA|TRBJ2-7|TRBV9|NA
CASSVGVGHSYEQYF
TGTGCCAGCAGCGTAGGGGTGGGGCACTCCTACGAGCAGTACTTC